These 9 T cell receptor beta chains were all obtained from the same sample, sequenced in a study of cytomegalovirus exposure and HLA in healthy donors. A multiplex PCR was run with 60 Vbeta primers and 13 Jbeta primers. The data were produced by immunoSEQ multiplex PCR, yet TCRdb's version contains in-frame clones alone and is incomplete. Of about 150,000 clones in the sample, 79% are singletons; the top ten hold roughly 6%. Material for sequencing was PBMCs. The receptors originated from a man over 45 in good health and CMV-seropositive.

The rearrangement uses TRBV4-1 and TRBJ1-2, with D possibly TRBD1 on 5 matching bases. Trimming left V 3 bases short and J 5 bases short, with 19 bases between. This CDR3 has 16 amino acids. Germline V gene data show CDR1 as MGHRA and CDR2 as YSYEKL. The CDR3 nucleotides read TGCGCCAGCAGCCACCCCGCGGAGGGGAAATCTTATGGCTACACCTTC. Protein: CASSHPAEGKSYGYTF.

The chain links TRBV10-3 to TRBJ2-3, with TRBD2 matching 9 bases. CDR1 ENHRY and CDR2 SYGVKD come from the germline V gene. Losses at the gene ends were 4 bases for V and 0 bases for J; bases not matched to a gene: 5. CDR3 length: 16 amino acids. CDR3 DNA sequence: TGTGCCATCAGTGGCGGGAGGGCCCGTAGCACAGATACGCAGTATTTT. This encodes CAISGGRARSTDTQYF.

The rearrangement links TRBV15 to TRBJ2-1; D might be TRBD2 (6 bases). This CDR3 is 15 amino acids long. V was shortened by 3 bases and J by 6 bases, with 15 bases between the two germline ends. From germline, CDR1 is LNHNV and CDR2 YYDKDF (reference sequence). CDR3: CATSSPGSGRNEQFF. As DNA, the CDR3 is TGTGCCACCAGCAGCCCGGGTAGCGGCCGCAATGAGCAGTTCTTC.

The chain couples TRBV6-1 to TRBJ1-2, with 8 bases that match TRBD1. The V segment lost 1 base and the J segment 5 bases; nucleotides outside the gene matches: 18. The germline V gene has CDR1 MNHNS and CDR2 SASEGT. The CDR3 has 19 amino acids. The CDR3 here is CASSEEIRGRPYDIYGYTF. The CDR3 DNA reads TGTGCCAGCAGTGAAGAGATCAGGGGGCGACCTTACGACATATATGGCTACACCTTC.

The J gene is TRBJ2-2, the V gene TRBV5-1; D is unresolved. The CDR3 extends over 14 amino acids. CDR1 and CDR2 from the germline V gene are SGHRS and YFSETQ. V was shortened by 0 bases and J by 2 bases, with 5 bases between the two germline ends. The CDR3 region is CASSLVLNTGELFF. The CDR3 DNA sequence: TGCGCCAGCAGCTTGGTACTTAACACCGGGGAGCTGTTTTTT.

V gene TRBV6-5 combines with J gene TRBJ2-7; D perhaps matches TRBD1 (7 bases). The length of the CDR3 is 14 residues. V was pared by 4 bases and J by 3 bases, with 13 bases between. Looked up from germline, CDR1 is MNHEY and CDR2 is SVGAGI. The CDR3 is CASSSGGRYYEQYF. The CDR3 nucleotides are TGTGCCAGCAGTTCAGGGGGGCGCTACTACGAGCAGTACTTC.

DNA for the CDR3: TGTGCCGCCACCTTCTTTCAATCAGGGGAGCCCCAGCATTTT. Amino acids: CAATFFQSGEPQHF. The gene calls are TRBV11-3 and TRBJ1-5, with D possibly matching TRBD1 (6 bases). Trimming left V 11 bases short and J 8 bases short, with 22 bases between. Germline CDR1 and CDR2: SGHNT and YENEEA. CDR3 size: 14 residues.

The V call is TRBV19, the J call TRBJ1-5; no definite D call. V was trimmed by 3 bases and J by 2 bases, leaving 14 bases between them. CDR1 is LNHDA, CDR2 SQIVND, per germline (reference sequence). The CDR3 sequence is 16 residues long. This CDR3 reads CASSIVSGLGNQPQHF. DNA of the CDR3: TGTGCCAGTAGTATCGTTTCCGGGTTGGGCAATCAGCCCCAGCATTTT.

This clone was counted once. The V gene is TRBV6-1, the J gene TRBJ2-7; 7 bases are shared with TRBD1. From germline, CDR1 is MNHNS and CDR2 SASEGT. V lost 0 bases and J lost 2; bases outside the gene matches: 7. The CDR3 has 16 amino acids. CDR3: CASSEALWDSAYEQYF. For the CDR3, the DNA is TGTGCCAGCAGTGAAGCGCTATGGGACAGTGCCTACGAGCAGTACTTC.